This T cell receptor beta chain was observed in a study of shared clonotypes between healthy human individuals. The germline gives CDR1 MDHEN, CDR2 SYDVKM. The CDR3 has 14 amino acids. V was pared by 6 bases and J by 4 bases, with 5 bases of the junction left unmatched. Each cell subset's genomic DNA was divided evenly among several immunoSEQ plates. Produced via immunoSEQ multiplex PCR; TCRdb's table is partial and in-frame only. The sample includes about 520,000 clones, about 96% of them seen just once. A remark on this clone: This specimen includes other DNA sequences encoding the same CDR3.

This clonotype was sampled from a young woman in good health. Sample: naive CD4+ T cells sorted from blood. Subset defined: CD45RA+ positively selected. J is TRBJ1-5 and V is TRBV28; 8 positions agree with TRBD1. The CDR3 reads CASRSGQGNQPQHF. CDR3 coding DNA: TGTGCCAGCAGATCTGGACAGGGAAATCAGCCCCAGCATTTT.